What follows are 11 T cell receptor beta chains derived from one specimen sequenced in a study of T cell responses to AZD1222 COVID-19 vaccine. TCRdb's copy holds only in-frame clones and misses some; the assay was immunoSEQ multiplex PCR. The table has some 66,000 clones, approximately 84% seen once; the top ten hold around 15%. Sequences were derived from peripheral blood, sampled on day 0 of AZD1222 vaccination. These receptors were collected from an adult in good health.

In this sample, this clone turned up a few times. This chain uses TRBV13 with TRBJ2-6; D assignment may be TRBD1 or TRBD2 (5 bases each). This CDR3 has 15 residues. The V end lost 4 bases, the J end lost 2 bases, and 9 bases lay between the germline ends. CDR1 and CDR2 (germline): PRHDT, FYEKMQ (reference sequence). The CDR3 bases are TGTGCCAGCAGCTGGGGGACGGCTGGGGCCAACGTCCTGACTTTC. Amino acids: CASSWGTAGANVLTF.

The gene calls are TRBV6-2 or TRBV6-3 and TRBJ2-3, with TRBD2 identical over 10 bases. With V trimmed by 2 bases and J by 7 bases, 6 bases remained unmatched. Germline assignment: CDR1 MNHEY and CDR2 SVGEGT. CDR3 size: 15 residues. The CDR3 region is CASSYRLAGAHTQYF. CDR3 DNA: TGTGCCAGCAGTTACCGGCTAGCGGGGGCCCATACGCAGTATTTT.

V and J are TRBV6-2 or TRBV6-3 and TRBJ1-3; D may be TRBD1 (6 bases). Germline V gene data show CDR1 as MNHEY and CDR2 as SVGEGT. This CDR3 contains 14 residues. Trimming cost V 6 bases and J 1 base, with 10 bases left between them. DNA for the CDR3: TGTGCCAGCAGCCGGACAGATTCTGGAAACACCATATATTTT. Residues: CASSRTDSGNTIYF.

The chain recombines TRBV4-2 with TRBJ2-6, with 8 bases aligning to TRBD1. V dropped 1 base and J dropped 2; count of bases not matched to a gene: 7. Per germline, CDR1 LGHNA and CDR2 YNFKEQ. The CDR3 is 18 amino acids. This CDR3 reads CASSQGTGPYPGANVLTF. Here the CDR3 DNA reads TGTGCCAGCAGCCAAGGGACAGGGCCCTATCCTGGGGCCAACGTCCTGACTTTC.

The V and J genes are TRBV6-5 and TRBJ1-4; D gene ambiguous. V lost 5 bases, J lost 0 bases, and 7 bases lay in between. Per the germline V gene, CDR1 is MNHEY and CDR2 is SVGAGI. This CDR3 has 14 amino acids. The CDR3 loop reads CASSTSTTNEKLFF. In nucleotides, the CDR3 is TGTGCCAGCAGTACTAGTACAACTAATGAAAAACTGTTTTTT.

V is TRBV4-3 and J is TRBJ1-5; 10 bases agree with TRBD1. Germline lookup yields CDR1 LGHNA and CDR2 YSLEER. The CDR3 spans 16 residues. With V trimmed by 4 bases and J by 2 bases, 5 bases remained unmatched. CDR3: CASSLDRGRGNQPQHF. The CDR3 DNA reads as TGCGCCAGCAGCCTAGACAGGGGGCGAGGCAATCAGCCCCAGCATTTT.

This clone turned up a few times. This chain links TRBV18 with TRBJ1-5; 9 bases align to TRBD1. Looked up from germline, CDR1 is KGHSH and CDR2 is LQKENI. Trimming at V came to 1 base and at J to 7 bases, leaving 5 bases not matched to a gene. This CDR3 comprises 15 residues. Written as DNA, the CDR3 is TGTGCCAGCTCACCACAGGGGACAGGGATCCAGCCCCAGCATTTT. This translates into CASSPQGTGIQPQHF.

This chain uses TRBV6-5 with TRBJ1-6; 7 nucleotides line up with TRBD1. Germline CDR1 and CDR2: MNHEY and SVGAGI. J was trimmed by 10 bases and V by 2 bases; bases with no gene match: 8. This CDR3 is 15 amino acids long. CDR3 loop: CASSYETGRGSPLHF. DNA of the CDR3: TGTGCCAGCAGTTACGAGACAGGGAGAGGATCACCCCTCCACTTT.

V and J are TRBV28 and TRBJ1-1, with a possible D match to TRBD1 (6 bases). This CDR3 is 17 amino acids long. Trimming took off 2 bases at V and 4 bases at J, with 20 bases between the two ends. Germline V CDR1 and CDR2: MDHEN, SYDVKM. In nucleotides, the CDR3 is TGTGCCAGCAGTTTAAACCGGGGGGCGAGTTCATCCACTGAAGCTTTCTTT. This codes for CASSLNRGASSSTEAFF.

CDR3 sequence (DNA): TGCGCCAGCAGCCAAGATCTTTGGGTCACTGAAGCTTTCTTT. Amino acids: CASSQDLWVTEAFF. This rearrangement joins TRBV4-3 to TRBJ1-1; D ambiguous. This CDR3 is built from 14 residues. Germline CDR1 and CDR2: LGHNA and YSLEER. V lost 0 bases to trimming and J lost 4 bases, with 9 bases between them.

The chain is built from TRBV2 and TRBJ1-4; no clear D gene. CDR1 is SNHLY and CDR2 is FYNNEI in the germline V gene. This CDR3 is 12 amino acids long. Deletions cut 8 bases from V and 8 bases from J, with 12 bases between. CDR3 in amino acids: CASQRAGEKLFF. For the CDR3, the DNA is TGTGCCAGCCAGAGGGCAGGCGAAAAACTGTTTTTT.